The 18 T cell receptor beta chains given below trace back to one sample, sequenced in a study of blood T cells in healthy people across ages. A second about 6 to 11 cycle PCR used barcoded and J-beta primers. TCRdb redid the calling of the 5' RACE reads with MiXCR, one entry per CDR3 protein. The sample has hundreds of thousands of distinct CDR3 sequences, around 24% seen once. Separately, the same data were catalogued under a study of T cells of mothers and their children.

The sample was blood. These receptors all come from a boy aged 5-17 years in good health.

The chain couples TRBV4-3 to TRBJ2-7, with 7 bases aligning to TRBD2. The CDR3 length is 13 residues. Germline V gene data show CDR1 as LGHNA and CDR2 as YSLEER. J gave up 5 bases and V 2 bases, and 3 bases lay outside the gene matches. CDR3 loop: CASSQLGGDEQYF. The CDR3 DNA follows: TGCGCCAGCAGCCAATTGGGAGGGGACGAGCAGTACTTC.

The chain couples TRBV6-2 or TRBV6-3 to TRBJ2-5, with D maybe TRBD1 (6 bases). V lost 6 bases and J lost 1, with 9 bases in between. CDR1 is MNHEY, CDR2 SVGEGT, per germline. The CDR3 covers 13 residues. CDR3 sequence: CASRPGVQETQYF. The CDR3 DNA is TGTGCCAGCAGACCAGGGGTCCAAGAGACCCAGTACTTC.

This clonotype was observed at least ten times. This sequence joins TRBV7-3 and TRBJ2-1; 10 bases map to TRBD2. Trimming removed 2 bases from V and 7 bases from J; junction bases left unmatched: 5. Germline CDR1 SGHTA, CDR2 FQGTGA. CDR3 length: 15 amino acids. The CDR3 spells CASSLLAGVGNEQFF. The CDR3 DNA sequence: TGTGCCAGCAGCTTACTAGCGGGAGTCGGGAATGAGCAGTTCTTC.

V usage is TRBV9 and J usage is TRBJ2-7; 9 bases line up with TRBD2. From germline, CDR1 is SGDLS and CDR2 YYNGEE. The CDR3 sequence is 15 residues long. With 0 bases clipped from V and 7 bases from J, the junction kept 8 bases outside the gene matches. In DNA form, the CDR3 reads TGTGCCAGCAGCGTAGCCGGGACTAGCACCCGGGAGCAGTACTTC. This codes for CASSVAGTSTREQYF.

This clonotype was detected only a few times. CDR3 in amino acids: CASGSGLAGYF. The CDR3 bases are TGTGCCAGCGGATCGGGACTAGCGGGGTATTTT. J is TRBJ2-3 and V is TRBV6-2 or TRBV6-3; TRBD2 aligns across 12 bases. Per germline, CDR1 MNHEY and CDR2 SVGEGT. The CDR3 sequence is 11 residues long. The junction had 5 bases not matched to a gene; V was cut back by 8 bases and J by 14 bases.

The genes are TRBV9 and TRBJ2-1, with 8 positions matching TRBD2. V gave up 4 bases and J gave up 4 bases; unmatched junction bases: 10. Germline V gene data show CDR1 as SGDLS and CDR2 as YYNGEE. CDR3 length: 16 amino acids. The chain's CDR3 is CASSSQGGGIYNEQFF. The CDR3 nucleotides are TGTGCCAGCAGCTCACAGGGCGGGGGGATATACAATGAGCAGTTCTTC. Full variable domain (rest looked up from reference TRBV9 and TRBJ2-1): DSGVTQTPKHLITATGQRVTLRCSPRSGDLSVYWYQQSLDQGLQFLIQYYNGEERAKGNILERFSAQQFPDLHSELNLSSLELGDSALYFCASSSQGGGIYNEQFFGPGTRLTVL.

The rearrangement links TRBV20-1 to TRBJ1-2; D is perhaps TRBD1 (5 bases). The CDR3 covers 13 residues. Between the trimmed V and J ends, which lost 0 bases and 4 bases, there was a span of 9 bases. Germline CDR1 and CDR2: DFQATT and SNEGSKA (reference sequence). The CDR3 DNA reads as TGCAGTGCTAGAGATCAAAGGGGCTATGGCTACACCTTC. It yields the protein CSARDQRGYGYTF.

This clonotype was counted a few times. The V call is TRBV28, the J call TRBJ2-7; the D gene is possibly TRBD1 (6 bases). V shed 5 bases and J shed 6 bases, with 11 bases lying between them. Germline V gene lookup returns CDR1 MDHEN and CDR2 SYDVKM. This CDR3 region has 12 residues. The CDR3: CASSTGPIEQYF. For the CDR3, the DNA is TGTGCCAGCAGTACAGGGCCTATCGAGCAGTACTTC.

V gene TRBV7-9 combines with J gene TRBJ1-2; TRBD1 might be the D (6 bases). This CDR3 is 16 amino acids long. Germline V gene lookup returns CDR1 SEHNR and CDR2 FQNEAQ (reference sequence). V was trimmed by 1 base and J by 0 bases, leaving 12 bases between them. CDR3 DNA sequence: TGTGCCAGCAGCTTAGGGAGGACAGACGCTAACTATGGCTACACCTTC. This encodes CASSLGRTDANYGYTF.

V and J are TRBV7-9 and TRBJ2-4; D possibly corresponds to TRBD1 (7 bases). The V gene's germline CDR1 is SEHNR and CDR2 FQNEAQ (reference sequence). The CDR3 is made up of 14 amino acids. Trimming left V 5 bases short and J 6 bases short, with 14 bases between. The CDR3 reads CASSIPGGGNIQYF. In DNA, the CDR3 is TGTGCCAGCAGCATTCCAGGGGGAGGAAACATTCAGTACTTC.

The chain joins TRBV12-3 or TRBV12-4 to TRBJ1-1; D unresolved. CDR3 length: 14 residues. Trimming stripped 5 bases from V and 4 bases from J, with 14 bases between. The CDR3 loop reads CASSVMGPVTEAFF. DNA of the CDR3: TGTGCCAGCAGTGTAATGGGTCCGGTCACTGAAGCTTTCTTT.

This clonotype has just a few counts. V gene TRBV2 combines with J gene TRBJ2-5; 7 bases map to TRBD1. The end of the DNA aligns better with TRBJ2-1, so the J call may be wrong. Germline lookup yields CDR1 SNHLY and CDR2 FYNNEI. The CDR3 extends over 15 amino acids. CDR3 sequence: CASSVLTGIFYEQFF. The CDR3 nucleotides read TGTGCCAGCAGTGTTTTGACAGGGATTTTTTATGAGCAGTTCTTC.

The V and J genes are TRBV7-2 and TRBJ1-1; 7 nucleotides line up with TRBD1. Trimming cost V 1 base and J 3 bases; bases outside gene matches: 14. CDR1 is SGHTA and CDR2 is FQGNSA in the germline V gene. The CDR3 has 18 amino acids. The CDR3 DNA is TGTGCCAGCAGCTTAGGGGGTGGGGCAGGGGGTAGGTACACTGAAGCTTTCTTT. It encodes CASSLGGGAGGRYTEAFF.

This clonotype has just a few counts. Here the CDR3 DNA reads TGTGCCAGCAGCCACGGGGGGGGATTGGTTGCTAATGAAAAACTGTTTTTT. Translated, it gives CASSHGGGLVANEKLFF. The chain has TRBV7-2 and TRBJ1-4; TRBD1 is a possible D gene (5 bases). The CDR3 is 17 amino acids. Deletions cut 5 bases from V and 3 bases from J, with 19 bases between. The germline V gene encodes CDR1 SGHTA and CDR2 FQGNSA. The full variable domain, rest sourced from reference TRBV7-2 and TRBJ1-4, is GAGVSQSPSNKVTEKGKDVELRCDPISGHTALYWYRQSLGQGLEFLIYFQGNSAPDKSGLPSDRFSAERTGGSVSTLTIQRTQQEDSAVYLCASSHGGGLVANEKLFFGSGTQLSVL.

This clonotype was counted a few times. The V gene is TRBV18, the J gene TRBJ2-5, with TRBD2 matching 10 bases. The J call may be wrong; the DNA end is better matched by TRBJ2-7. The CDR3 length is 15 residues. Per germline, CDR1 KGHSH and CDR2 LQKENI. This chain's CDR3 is CASSPALAGIYEQYF. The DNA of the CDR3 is TGTGCCAGCTCACCTGCACTAGCGGGAATCTACGAGCAGTACTTC.

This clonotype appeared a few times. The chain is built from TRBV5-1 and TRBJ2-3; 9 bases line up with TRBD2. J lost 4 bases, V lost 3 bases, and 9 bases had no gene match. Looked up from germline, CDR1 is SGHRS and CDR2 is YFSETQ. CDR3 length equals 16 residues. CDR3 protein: CASSSQGGGAPDTQYF. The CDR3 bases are TGCGCCAGCAGCTCTCAGGGCGGGGGGGCCCCAGATACGCAGTATTTT. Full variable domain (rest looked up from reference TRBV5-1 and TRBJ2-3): KAGVTQTPRYLIKTRGQQVTLSCSPISGHRSVSWYQQTPGQGLQFLFEYFSETQRNKGNFPGRFSGRQFSNSRSEMNVSTLELGDSALYLCASSSQGGGAPDTQYFGPGTRLTVL.

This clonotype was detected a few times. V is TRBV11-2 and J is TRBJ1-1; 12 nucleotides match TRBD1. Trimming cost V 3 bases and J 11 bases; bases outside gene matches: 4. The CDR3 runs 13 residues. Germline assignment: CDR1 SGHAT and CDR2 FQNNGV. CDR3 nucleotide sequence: TGTGCCAGCAGCTTGGGACAGGGGGCGAAGGCTTTCTTT. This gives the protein CASSLGQGAKAFF.

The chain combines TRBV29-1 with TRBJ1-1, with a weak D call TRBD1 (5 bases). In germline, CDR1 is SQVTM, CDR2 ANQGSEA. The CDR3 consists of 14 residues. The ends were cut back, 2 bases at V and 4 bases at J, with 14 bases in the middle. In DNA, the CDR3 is TGCAGCGTTGAAACGTTGGGGGAGGGCACTGAAGCTTTCTTT. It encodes CSVETLGEGTEAFF.